This T cell receptor beta chain was obtained from a study of Ad26.COV2.S vaccination and SARS-CoV-2 variants (TCRdb year 2021). Turning to the overall study: Donors in the vaccine arm were drawn from COV1001, a phase I-IIa trial of Ad26.COV2.S in healthy adults that was multicentre, randomized, double-blind and placebo-controlled. Ad26.COV2.S was given intramuscularly at 5x10^10 or 1x10^11 viral particles, as a single shot or as two shots 56 days apart. The specificity and breadth of SARS-CoV-2-reactive T cell receptors after Ad26.COV2.S vaccination were assessed by TCRbeta repertoire sequencing. A total of 32 samples were included in the TCR-sequenced set, comprising roughly 19 Ad26.COV2.S vaccine recipients, 5 placebo recipients and 8 SARS-CoV-2 convalescent individuals. Trial participants were randomized into five groups of five: low-dose or high-dose Ad26.COV2.S given once or twice, or placebo on both occasions. Investigators remained blinded to trial group allocation during experiments and outcome assessment.

Taken with the paper, the label for treatment or condition translates to: roughly 19 received Ad26.COV2.S at low or high dose, single or two shots; about 5 received placebo; per-sample allocation not given. For vaccine and placebo recipients, the sequenced repertoires came from samples collected on day 63 after the first injection. Cohort 1b enrolled some 25 adults aged 18-55 years at a single site in Boston, USA, between 29 July and 7 August 2020. Ad26.COV2.S was a replication-incompetent adenovirus type 26 vector expressing a prefusion-stabilized SARS-CoV-2 spike protein from the original Wuhan strain. Clipping removes 0 bases from V and 3 bases from J, with 3 as the unmatched junction base count. Including the terminal cysteine and phenylalanine, the CDR3 comprises 15 residues. The retained sequence is limited to the CDR3, 45 bases, with the frame set at the first base. CDR1 and CDR2 are read off the germline V gene (reference sequence) as LNHNV and YYDKDF.

TCRbeta CDR3 regions were sequenced with the immunoSEQ Assay. After extraction, genomic DNA underwent amplification by bias-controlled multiplex PCR, followed by high-throughput sequencing. From the authors' description of their analysis: To quantify the absolute abundance of every unique TCRbeta CDR3 region, sequences were collapsed and filtered. Usable DNA was measured by amplifying reference genes present in all nucleated cells, and TCRbeta template counts were normalized to that usable DNA to estimate T cell fraction. Repertoire TCRs were annotated as SARS-CoV-2-specific by exact matching of V gene, CDR3 amino acid sequence and J gene to a known reactive TCR set. MIRA supplied the reference SARS-CoV-2 TCR set, which was filtered for enrichment in COVID-19-positive ImmuneCODE repertoires so that public or cross-reactive TCRs were removed. Drawing on the MIRA antigens, annotated TCRs were analysed further at the level of specific ORF or position within ORF. Breadth was defined as the number of annotated unique rearrangements divided by the total number of unique productive rearrangements, and depth was defined as the summed frequency of the annotated unique rearrangements. Two-sided Wilcoxon rank-sum tests were applied when comparing TCR breadth between groups. TCRdb took this table from immuneACCESS and kept in-frame rearrangements with V and J called. Such tables lack part of the clones; where checked against another copy, unresolved V genes explain under half of the gap, and the rest is unexplained. The DNA was the basis for D and trimming; V, J and clone size are from that table. This sample holds more than 300,000 clones; around 89% were observed only once. About 6.4% of the sample rests with the top ten.

The paper as a whole reports these results and caveats: According to the authors, total T cell responses may have been underestimated by the TCR breadth and depth analyses. After vaccination, spike-specific CD8+ and CD4+ T cell responses were reported to show substantial breadth. Ad26.COV2.S recipients had higher spike-specific TCR breadth than placebo recipients (P = 0.0014). The study lacked the statistical power to compare responses across vaccine doses or regimens. Comparable non-spike TCR breadth was observed between vaccine and placebo recipients, consistent with only spike being contained in the vaccine.

Details on this clone: The specificity of this receptor is unknown. No base quality information exists; no much larger clone differs at one position.

The receptor was derived from a person aged 18 to 65 who received the Ad26.COV2.S COVID-19 vaccine or a placebo. In this chain, TRBV15 is recombined with TRBJ2-7, with 9 junctional bases fitting TRBD1. The material sequenced was peripheral blood, taken in a trial of Ad26.COV2.S vaccine versus placebo. The CDR3 region: CATSRDRGQGYEQYF. The sequenced DNA is TGTGCCACCAGCAGAGATCGGGGACAGGGCTACGAGCAGTACTTC.